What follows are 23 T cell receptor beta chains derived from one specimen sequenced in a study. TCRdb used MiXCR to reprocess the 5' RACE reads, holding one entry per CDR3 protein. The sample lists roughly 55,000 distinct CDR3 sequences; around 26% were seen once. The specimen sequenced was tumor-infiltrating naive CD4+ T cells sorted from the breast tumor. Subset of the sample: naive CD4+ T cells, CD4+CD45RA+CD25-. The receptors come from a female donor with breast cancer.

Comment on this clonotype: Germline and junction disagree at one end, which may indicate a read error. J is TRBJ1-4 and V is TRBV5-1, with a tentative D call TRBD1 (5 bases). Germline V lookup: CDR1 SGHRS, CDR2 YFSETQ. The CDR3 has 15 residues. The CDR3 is CASSFQGSRNEKLCF. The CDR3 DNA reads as TGCGCCAGCAGCTTTCAGGGCAGTAGGAATGAAAAACTGTGTTTT.

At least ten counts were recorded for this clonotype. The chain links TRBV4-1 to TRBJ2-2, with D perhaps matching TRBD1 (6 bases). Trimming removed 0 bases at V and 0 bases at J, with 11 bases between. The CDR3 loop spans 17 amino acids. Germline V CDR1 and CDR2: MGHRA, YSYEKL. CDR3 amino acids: CASSQDLDSSNTGELFF. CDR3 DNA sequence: TGCGCCAGCAGCCAAGATCTGGACAGCTCGAACACCGGGGAGCTGTTTTTT.

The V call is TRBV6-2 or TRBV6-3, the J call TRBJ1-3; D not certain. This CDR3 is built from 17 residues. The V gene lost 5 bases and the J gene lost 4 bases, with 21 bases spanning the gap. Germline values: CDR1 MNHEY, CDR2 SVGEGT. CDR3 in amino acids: CASSPRSRWTSGNTIYF. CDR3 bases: TGTGCCAGCAGTCCCAGGAGCCGATGGACGTCGGGAAACACCATATATTTT.

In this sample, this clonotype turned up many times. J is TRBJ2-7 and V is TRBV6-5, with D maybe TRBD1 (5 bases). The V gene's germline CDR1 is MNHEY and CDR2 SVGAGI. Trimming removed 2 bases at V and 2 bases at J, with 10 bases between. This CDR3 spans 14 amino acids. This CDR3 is CASSYTPGPYEQYF. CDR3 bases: TGTGCCAGCAGTTACACGCCAGGGCCCTACGAGCAGTACTTC.

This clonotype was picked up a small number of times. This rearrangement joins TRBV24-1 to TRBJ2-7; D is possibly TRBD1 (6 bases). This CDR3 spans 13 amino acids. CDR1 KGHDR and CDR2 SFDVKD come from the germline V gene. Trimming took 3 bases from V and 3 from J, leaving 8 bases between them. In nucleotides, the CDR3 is TGTGCCACCAGTGATCCGACAGGCTACGAGCAGTACTTC. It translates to CATSDPTGYEQYF.

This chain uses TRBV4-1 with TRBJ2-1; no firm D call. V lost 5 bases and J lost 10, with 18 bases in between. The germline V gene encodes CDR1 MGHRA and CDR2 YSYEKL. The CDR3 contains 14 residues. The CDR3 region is CASSSPRVFGEQFF. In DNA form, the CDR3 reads TGCGCCAGCAGCTCGCCACGGGTCTTCGGAGAGCAGTTCTTC.

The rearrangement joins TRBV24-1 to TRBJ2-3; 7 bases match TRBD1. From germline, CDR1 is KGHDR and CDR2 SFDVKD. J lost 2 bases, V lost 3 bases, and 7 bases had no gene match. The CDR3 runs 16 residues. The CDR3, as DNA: TGTGCCACCAGTGATCCGAACAGGGGCCTCACAGATACGCAGTATTTT. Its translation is CATSDPNRGLTDTQYF.

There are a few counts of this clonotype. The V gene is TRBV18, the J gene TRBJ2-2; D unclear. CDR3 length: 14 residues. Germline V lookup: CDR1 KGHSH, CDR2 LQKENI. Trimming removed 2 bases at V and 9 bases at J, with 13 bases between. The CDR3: CASSPTQDYRELFF. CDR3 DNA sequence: TGTGCCAGCTCACCAACTCAGGATTATAGGGAGCTGTTTTTT.

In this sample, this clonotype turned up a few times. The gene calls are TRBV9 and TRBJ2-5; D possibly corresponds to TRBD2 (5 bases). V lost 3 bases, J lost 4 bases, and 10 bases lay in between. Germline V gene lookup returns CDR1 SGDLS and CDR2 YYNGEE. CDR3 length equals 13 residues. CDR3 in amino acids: CASSGQLGETQYF. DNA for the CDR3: TGTGCCAGCAGCGGACAACTAGGAGAGACCCAGTACTTC.

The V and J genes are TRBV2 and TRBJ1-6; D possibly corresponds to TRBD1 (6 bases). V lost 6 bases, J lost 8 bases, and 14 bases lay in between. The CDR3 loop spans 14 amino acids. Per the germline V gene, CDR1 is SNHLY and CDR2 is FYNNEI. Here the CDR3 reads CASRLRDNYSPLHF. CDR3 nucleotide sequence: TGTGCCAGCAGGCTCCGGGACAACTATTCACCCCTCCACTTT. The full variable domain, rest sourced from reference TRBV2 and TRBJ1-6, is EPEVTQTPSHQVTQMGQEVILRCVPISNHLYFYWYRQILGQKVEFLVSFYNNEISEKSEIFDDQFSVERPDGSNFTLKIRSTKLEDSAMYFCASRLRDNYSPLHFGNGTRLTVT.

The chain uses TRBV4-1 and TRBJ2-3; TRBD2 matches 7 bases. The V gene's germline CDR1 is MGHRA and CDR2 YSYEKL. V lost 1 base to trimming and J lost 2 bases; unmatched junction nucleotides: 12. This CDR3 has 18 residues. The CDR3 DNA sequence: TGCGCCAGCAGCCAAGGGGGGGGGGGAGATCTCCCCACAGATACGCAGTATTTT. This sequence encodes CASSQGGGGDLPTDTQYF.

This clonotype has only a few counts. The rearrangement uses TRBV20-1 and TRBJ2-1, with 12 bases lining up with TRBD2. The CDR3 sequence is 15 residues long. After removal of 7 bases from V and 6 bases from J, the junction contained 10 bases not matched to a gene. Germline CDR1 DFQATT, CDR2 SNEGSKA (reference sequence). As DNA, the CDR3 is TGCAGTGTTCCTCCTAGCGGGAGGGCGGGCAATGAGCAGTTCTTC. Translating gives CSVPPSGRAGNEQFF.

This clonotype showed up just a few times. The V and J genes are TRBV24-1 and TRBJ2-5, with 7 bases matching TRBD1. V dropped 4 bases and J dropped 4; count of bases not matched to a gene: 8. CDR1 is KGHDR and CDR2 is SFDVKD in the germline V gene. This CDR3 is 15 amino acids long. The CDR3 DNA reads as TGTGCCACCAGTGAGCCGACAGGGAAGCGAGAGACCCAGTACTTC. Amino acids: CATSEPTGKRETQYF.

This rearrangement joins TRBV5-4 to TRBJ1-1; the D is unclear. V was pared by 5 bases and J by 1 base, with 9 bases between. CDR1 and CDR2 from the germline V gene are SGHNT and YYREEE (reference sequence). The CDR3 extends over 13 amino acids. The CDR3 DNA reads TGTGCCAGCAGTACGGCACCGAACACTGAAGCTTTCTTT. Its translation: CASSTAPNTEAFF.

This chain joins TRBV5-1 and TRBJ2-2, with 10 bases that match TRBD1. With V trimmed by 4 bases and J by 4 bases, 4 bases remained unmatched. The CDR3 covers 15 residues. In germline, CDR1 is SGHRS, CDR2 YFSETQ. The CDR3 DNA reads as TGCGCCAGCAGCCAGGGACAGGGGATCACCGGGGAGCTGTTTTTT. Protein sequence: CASSQGQGITGELFF.

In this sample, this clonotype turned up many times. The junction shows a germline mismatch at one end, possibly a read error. For the CDR3, the DNA is TGTGCCAGTAGCGGGAGTCACACCGGGGAGCTGTTTTTT. Its translation: CASSGSHTGELFF. J is TRBJ2-2 and V is TRBV9; 9 bases align to TRBD2. Germline CDR1 reads SGDLS; CDR2 reads YYNGEE. CDR3 length equals 13 residues.

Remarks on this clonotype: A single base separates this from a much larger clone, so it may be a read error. Here the CDR3 DNA reads TGCGCCAGCAGCAGACAGGGAGGGTTCAATGAGCAGTTCTTC. Translated, it gives CASSRQGGFNEQFF. The chain employs TRBV10-2 and TRBJ2-1; D could derive from TRBD1 or TRBD2 (7 bases each). This CDR3 region has 14 residues. Germline CDR1 and CDR2: WSHSY and SAAADI. Between the trimmed V and J ends, which lost 6 bases and 6 bases, there was a span of 15 bases.

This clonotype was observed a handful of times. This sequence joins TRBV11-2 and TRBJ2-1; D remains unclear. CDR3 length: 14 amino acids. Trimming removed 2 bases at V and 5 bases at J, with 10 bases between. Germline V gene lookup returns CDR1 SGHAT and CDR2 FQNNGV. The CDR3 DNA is TGTGCCAGCAGCTTAAGTGTGCAGAACAATGAGCAGTTCTTC. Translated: CASSLSVQNNEQFF.

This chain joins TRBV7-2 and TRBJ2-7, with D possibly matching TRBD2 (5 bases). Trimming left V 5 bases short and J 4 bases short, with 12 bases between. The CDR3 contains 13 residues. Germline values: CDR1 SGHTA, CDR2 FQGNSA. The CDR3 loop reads CASSRERGYEQYF. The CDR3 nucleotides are TGTGCCAGCAGCCGAGAACGGGGATACGAGCAGTACTTC.

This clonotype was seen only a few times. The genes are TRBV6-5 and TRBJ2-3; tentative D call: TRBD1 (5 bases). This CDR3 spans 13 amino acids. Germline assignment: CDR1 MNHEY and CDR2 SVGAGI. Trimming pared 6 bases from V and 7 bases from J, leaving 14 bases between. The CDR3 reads CASSLGQINTQYF. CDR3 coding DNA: TGTGCCAGCAGCCTAGGACAAATAAATACGCAGTATTTT.

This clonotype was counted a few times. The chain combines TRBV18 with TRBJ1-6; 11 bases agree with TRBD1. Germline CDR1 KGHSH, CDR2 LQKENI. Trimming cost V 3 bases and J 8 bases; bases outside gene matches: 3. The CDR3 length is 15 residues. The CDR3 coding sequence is TGTGCCAGCTCACCCGGACAGGGGGCCCATTCACCCCTCCACTTT. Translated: CASSPGQGAHSPLHF.

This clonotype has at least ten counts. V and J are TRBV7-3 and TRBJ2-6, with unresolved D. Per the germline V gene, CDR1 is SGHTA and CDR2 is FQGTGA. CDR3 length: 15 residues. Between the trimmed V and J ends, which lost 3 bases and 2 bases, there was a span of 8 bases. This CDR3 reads CASSFYSPGANVLTF. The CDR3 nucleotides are TGTGCCAGCAGCTTCTATAGCCCTGGGGCCAACGTCCTGACTTTC. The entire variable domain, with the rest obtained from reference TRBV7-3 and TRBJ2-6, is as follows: GAGVSQTPSNKVTEKGKYVELRCDPISGHTALYWYRQSLGQGPEFLIYFQGTGAADDSGLPNDRFFAVRPEGSVSTLKIQRTERGDSAVYLCASSFYSPGANVLTFGAGSRLTVL.

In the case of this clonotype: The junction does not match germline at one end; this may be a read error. This CDR3 is CASGLVIGTLSAKNIQYF. CDR3 nucleotide sequence: TGTGCCAGCGGTTTAGTAATAGGGACACTCTCGGCCAAAAACATTCAGTACTTC. The genes are TRBV12-3 or TRBV12-4 and TRBJ2-4, with D possibly TRBD1 on 6 matching bases. The CDR3 contains 18 residues.